One T cell receptor beta chain is described in this entry. Germline CDR1 and CDR2: SGHVS and FNYEAQ. V dropped 5 bases and J dropped 5; count of bases not matched to a gene: 14. This CDR3 region has 16 residues. This record comes from a study of cytomegalovirus exposure and HLA in healthy donors. Both 60 Vbeta primers and 13 Jbeta primers went into the PCR. Libraries were prepared by immunoSEQ multiplex PCR; TCRdb keeps only in-frame clonotypes and omits some of them. Of fewer than 140,000 clones in the sample, roughly 80% are singletons; the top ten hold roughly 3.7%. The source material was PBMCs. This TCR derives from a man in his 60s in good health and CMV-seronegative. The chain couples TRBV7-6 to TRBJ2-5; 7 nucleotides agree with TRBD1. CDR3 sequence: CASSPQTGSGGETQYF. The CDR3 bases are TGTGCCAGCAGCCCACAGACAGGGTCGGGTGGGGAGACCCAGTACTTC.